These T cell receptor beta chains were read from a single sample in a study of cytomegalovirus exposure and HLA in healthy donors. Repertoires were generated with immunoSEQ multiplex PCR, while TCRdb's copy carries only in-frame clones and drops some. The specimen's table records more than 45,000 clones. Sequencing was carried out using PBMCs. Receptor source: a woman aged 25 to 45 in good health and CMV-seropositive. The CDR3 runs from the conserved cysteine through the conserved F or W. The order of the fields is CDR3 DNA, CDR3 protein, D gene, V gene, J gene. A D gene is named only where the DNA matches it firmly.

DNA: TGTGCCAGCAGTTATTCTCCGGGACACTCTTACGAGCAGTACTTC
CDR3: CASSYSPGHSYEQYF
D: -
V: TRBV6-6
J: TRBJ2-7

DNA: TGTGCCAGCAAAAGGACAGGGGGAACCTACGAGCAGTACTTC
CDR3: CASKRTGGTYEQYF
D: TRBD1
V: TRBV6-5
J: TRBJ2-7

DNA: TGTGCCAGCAGTTTGGATAGGCGGTACGAGCAGTACTTC
CDR3: CASSLDRRYEQYF
D: -
V: TRBV28
J: TRBJ2-7

DNA: TGCAGCGTTTCTCTCGAGTCGTCCTATGGCTACACCTTC
CDR3: CSVSLESSYGYTF
D: -
V: TRBV29-1
J: TRBJ1-2

DNA: TGTGCCAGCAGCGTAGGGGCTGGTTCCTACGAGCAGTACTTC
CDR3: CASSVGAGSYEQYF
D: -
V: TRBV9
J: TRBJ2-7

DNA: TGTGCCAGCAGTGTCGACAGGCGCTACGAGCAGTACTTC
CDR3: CASSVDRRYEQYF
D: -
V: TRBV6-1
J: TRBJ2-7

DNA: TGTGCCAGCAGCTCATATCGACTAGCGTTGAACGAGCAGTACTTC
CDR3: CASSSYRLALNEQYF
D: TRBD2
V: TRBV6-5
J: TRBJ2-7

DNA: TGTGCCAGCAGTGGGACTAGCGGGAGGGCCTCTCAGAACTTC
CDR3: CASSGTSGRASQNF
D: TRBD2
V: TRBV6-1
J: TRBJ2-7

DNA: TGTGCCATCAGTGAGGACAGAGACTATGGCTACACCTTC
CDR3: CAISEDRDYGYTF
D: -
V: TRBV10-3
J: TRBJ1-2

DNA: TGCGCCAGCAAAATGACAGGGCCCAATTCACCCCTCCACTTT
CDR3: CASKMTGPNSPLHF
D: TRBD1
V: TRBV4-1
J: TRBJ1-6

DNA: TGTGCCAGCAGCAAAGACAGGGACTCCTACAATGAGCAGTTCTTC
CDR3: CASSKDRDSYNEQFF
D: TRBD1
V: TRBV7-2
J: TRBJ2-1

DNA: TGTGCCATCAGTGATAGAACAGACAATCAGCCCCAGCATTTT
CDR3: CAISDRTDNQPQHF
D: -
V: TRBV10-3
J: TRBJ1-5

DNA: TGTGCCAGCTCGGCCGCCACAGGGAGCGGTAACACTGAAGCTTTCTTT
CDR3: CASSAATGSGNTEAFF
D: -
V: TRBV18
J: TRBJ1-1

DNA: TGTGCCAGCTCATCTAGGGGTATTCCCCTAGGACCCCTCCACTTT
CDR3: CASSSRGIPLGPLHF
D: -
V: TRBV18
J: TRBJ1-6

DNA: TGTGCCAGCTCACCATTCTCAGATTCCTACGAGCAGTACTTC
CDR3: CASSPFSDSYEQYF
D: -
V: TRBV18
J: TRBJ2-7

DNA: TGTGCCAGTAGACCTAACCAGGGGGCTCGTAATTCACCCCTCCACTTT
CDR3: CASRPNQGARNSPLHF
D: TRBD1
V: TRBV19
J: TRBJ1-6

DNA: TGTGCCAGCAGTGCGGCAGGGTACACCGGGGAGCTGTTTTTT
CDR3: CASSAAGYTGELFF
D: -
V: TRBV6-1
J: TRBJ2-2

DNA: TGTGCCAGCAGCTTAACTAGCGGGAGTGTTACAGATACGCAGTATTTT
CDR3: CASSLTSGSVTDTQYF
D: TRBD2
V: TRBV11-3
J: TRBJ2-3

DNA: TGTGCCAGCAGCTTACGGGACACAACCGCGAACACCGGGGAGCTGTTTTTT
CDR3: CASSLRDTTANTGELFF
D: -
V: TRBV7-9
J: TRBJ2-2

DNA: TGTGCCAGCAGCCAGACTAGCGGGAGGGCCCCCAAAAACATTCAGTACTTC
CDR3: CASSQTSGRAPKNIQYF
D: TRBD2
V: TRBV4-2
J: TRBJ2-4

DNA: TGTGCCAGCTCACCCACAGGGACTATCCAAGAGACCCAGTACTTC
CDR3: CASSPTGTIQETQYF
D: -
V: TRBV18
J: TRBJ2-5

DNA: TGTGCCAGCTCAGCAGGCATTGGGGGGGCCGGCGAGACCCAGTACTTC
CDR3: CASSAGIGGAGETQYF
D: -
V: TRBV18
J: TRBJ2-5

DNA: TGTGCCAGCAGTGAATATAGGGAGAGGACTGAAGCTTTCTTT
CDR3: CASSEYRERTEAFF
D: -
V: TRBV6-1
J: TRBJ1-1

DNA: TGCGCCAGCAGCTCAGGGACAGCGAACACCGGGGAGCTGTTTTTT
CDR3: CASSSGTANTGELFF
D: TRBD1
V: TRBV5-1
J: TRBJ2-2

DNA: TGCAGTGCTGGACAGGGGGATGAAGCTTTCTTT
CDR3: CSAGQGDEAFF
D: TRBD1
V: TRBV20-1
J: TRBJ1-1

DNA: TGTGCCAGCAGCCCTCTGGACAGGGCATGGGACGAGCAGTACTTC
CDR3: CASSPLDRAWDEQYF
D: TRBD1
V: TRBV5-4
J: TRBJ2-7

DNA: TGTGCCAGCAGTTACTCGAGGGCTAGTCTTGAGCAGTACTTC
CDR3: CASSYSRASLEQYF
D: -
V: TRBV6-5
J: TRBJ2-7

DNA: TGCGCCAGCAGCCTAATAGCGGGAGCGTACCAAGAGACCCAGTACTTC
CDR3: CASSLIAGAYQETQYF
D: TRBD2
V: TRBV4-1
J: TRBJ2-5

DNA: TGTGCCAGCTCACCTTGGGACAGCAGCCAAGAGACCCAGTACTTC
CDR3: CASSPWDSSQETQYF
D: TRBD1
V: TRBV18
J: TRBJ2-5

DNA: TGTGCCAGCAGCCCTCCCCCTTTAGGGGCCAACGTCCTGACTTTC
CDR3: CASSPPPLGANVLTF
D: -
V: TRBV14
J: TRBJ2-6